The clone carrying this TCR beta chain was detected once. Its antigen is undetermined. These data originate in a study of cytomegalovirus exposure and HLA in healthy donors. Study-wide results and caveats: In vitro checks showed that a few CMV-associated chains really do target CMV antigens. The listing of 150 to 200 TCR beta chains classed them as cytomegalovirus-associated.

Primers for the PCR totalled 60 Vbeta and 13 Jbeta. As originally analysed: Counted up in a later analysis, unique TCR beta chains came to 65 million to 80 million, with around 9.9 million shared. Produced via immunoSEQ multiplex PCR; TCRdb's table is partial and in-frame only. The DNA gave D and trimming, while V, J and clone size come from that table. Of roughly 190,000 clones listed, 75% to 85% are singletons. The V gene's germline CDR1 is SGHRS and CDR2 YFSETQ. CDR3 length equals 14 residues. Trimming cost V 5 bases and J 5 bases, with 17 bases left between them. The receptor comes from a woman between 50 and 59 years old in good health and CMV-seronegative. The V call is TRBV5-1, the J call TRBJ2-7; possible D gene TRBD2, 5 bases. Sequenced: PBMCs. CDR3 bases: TGCGCCAGCAGTAGGCCATCACTAGGGAACGAGCAGTACTTC. Its protein product is CASSRPSLGNEQYF.